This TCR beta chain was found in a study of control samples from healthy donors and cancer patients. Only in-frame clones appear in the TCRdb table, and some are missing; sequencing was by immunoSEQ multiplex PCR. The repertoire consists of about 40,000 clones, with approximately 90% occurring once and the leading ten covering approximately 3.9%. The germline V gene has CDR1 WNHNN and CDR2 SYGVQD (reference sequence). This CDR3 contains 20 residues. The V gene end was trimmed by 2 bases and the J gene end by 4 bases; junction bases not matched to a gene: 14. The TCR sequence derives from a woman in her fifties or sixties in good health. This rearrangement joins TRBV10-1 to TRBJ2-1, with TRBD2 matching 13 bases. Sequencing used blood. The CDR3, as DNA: TGCGCCAGCAGTGAGGATAGGACTAGCGGGGGCCGCCGATGGTACAATGAGCAGTTCTTC. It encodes CASSEDRTSGGRRWYNEQFF.